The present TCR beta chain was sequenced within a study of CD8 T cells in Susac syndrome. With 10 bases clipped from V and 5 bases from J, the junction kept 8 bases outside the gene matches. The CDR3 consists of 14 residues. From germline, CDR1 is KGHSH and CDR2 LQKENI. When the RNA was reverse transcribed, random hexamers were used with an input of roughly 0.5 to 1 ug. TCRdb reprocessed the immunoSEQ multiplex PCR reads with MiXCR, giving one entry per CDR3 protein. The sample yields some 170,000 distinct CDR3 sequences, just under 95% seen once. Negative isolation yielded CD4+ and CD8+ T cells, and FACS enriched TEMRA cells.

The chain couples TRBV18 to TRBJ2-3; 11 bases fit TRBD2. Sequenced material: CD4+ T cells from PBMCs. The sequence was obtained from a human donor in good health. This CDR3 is CATRTSGSQDTQYF. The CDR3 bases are TGTGCCACCCGCACTAGCGGGAGCCAAGATACGCAGTATTTT.